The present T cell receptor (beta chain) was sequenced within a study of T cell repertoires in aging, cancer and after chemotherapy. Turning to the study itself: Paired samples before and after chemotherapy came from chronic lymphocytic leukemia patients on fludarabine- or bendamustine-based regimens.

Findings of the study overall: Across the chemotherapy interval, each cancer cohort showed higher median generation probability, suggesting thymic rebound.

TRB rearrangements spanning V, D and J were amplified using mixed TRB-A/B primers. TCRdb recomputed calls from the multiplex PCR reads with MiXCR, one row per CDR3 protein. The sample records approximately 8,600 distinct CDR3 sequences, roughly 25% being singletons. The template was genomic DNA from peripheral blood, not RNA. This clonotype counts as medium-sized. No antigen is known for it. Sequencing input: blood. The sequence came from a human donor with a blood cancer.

DNA for the CDR3: TGTGCCAGCAGCTTAGCCATCGGGGGGGCCAACGTCCTGACTTTC. Translation gives CASSLAIGGANVLTF. The chain couples TRBV7-2 to TRBJ2-6; D is unresolved. This CDR3 has 15 amino acids. Germline-derived CDR1 and CDR2 are SGHTA and FQGNSA. V was pared by 0 bases and J by 4 bases, with 7 bases between.